What follows are 9 T cell receptor beta chains derived from one specimen sequenced in a study of blood T cell repertoires in COVID-19 (TCRdb year 2020). Receptor libraries were prepared by the immunoSEQ multiplex PCR assay. TCRdb provides this immuneACCESS table in a form limited to in-frame rearrangements. Some clones are lacking; in checked studies, under half of them reflect an unresolved V gene, and why the rest are absent is not known. The sample yields 300,000 to 450,000 clones; roughly 90% were counted once. Over 0.9% of the sample rests with the top ten. Sequenced sample: PBMCs or T cells enriched from blood (not recorded which). Receptors originate from a woman aged 30 to 39 who had been exposed to COVID-19.

V usage is TRBV18 and J usage is TRBJ1-5; 7 nucleotides align to TRBD1. Germline CDR1 is KGHSH and CDR2 is LQKENI. V was clipped by 3 bases and J by 7 bases; unmatched bases: 9. The CDR3 length is 15 residues. The CDR3 sequence is CASSPGTGDVQPQHF. The CDR3 coding sequence is TGTGCCAGCTCACCCGGAACAGGGGATGTGCAGCCCCAGCATTTT.

In this sample, this clone turned up a few times. This sequence joins TRBV7-8 and TRBJ2-2; D is perhaps TRBD1 (5 bases). The CDR3 covers 15 residues. V lost 2 bases to trimming and J lost 3 bases, with 10 bases between them. From germline, CDR1 is SGHVS and CDR2 FQNEAQ. The CDR3: CASSLQGGDTGELFF. CDR3 coding DNA: TGTGCCAGCAGCTTACAGGGTGGGGACACCGGGGAGCTGTTTTTT.

The chain combines TRBV19 with TRBJ1-2, with TRBD1 identical over 8 bases. V lost 9 bases, J lost 1 base, and 4 bases stayed unmatched. CDR1 is LNHDA, CDR2 SQIVND, per germline (reference sequence). CDR3 length: 13 amino acids. CDR3: CASLRGHNYGYTF. In DNA form, the CDR3 reads TGTGCCAGCCTCAGGGGGCATAACTATGGCTACACCTTC.

V usage is TRBV7-8 and J usage is TRBJ2-1; 8 nucleotides align to TRBD2. Germline CDR1 is SGHVS and CDR2 is FQNEAQ. V shed 1 base and J 4 bases; nucleotides not matched to a gene: 6. The CDR3 consists of 16 residues. In DNA, the CDR3 is TGTGCCAGCAGCTTAGGTGTCCTAGCGGGTTACAATGAGCAGTTCTTC. As protein: CASSLGVLAGYNEQFF.

This clone has just one count. This CDR3 is CASGIRGGTADTQYF. The CDR3 DNA follows: TGTGCCAGCGGCATCCGCGGGGGAACCGCAGATACGCAGTATTTT. The chain links TRBV11-2 to TRBJ2-3; 7 bases align to TRBD2. The ends lost 8 bases at V and 4 bases at J; junction bases unmatched: 12. This CDR3 has 15 residues. CDR1 and CDR2 (germline): SGHAT, FQNNGV.

V is TRBV5-1 and J is TRBJ2-5; TRBD2 matches 14 bases. Germline CDR1 SGHRS, CDR2 YFSETQ. The CDR3 has 16 amino acids. Trimming cost V 4 bases and J 12 bases; bases outside gene matches: 14. CDR3 in DNA: TGCGCCAGCAGCCCGGGACTAGCGGGAGTCCTGATAAGGGAGTACTTC. Residues: CASSPGLAGVLIREYF.

The V and J genes are TRBV6-5 and TRBJ1-2; D is possibly TRBD1 (6 bases). V was clipped by 3 bases and J by 5 bases, with 13 bases between them. Germline CDR1 and CDR2: MNHEY and SVGAGI. CDR3 length: 14 residues. CDR3: CASSYDPGVYGYTF. The CDR3 nucleotides read TGTGCCAGCAGTTATGATCCAGGGGTTTATGGCTACACCTTC.

The chain joins TRBV20-1 to TRBJ2-2, with TRBD1 identical over 10 bases. CDR1 and CDR2 from the germline V gene are DFQATT and SNEGSKA (reference sequence). V was clipped by 3 bases and J by 1 base; unmatched bases: 11. CDR3 length: 18 amino acids. CDR3 coding DNA: TGCAGTGCTAGTCAGGGGGGACAGGGGATTTTGAACACCGGGGAGCTGTTTTTT. Encoded protein: CSASQGGQGILNTGELFF.

V and J are TRBV28 and TRBJ2-3; D perhaps matches TRBD1 (6 bases). The V end lost 8 bases, the J end lost 0 bases, and 9 bases lay between the germline ends. The germline V gene encodes CDR1 MDHEN and CDR2 SYDVKM. The length of the CDR3 is 13 residues. The CDR3 nucleotides are TGTGCCAGCGGGGGCGGGAGCACAGATACGCAGTATTTT. Its protein product is CASGGGSTDTQYF.